This T cell receptor beta chain was captured in a study of cytomegalovirus exposure and HLA in healthy donors. About the study: As an earlier analysis found, around 190 million T cells yielded 100 million to 130 million unique TCR beta sequences. Researchers found that roughly 81% of almost 400 genotyped donors fell within the Caucasian-associated ancestry cluster. Findings and limits, study-wide: It was likely that a cluster of highly shared sequence variants was a sequencing artifact. Researchers reported in a later analysis that a missense DCLRE1C variant was tied to TCR beta V- and J-gene trimming.

13 Jbeta primers and 60 Vbeta primers were used for the PCR. Libraries were prepared by immunoSEQ multiplex PCR; TCRdb keeps only in-frame clonotypes and omits some of them. The sample holds 100,000 to 150,000 clones; 80% are singletons and the top ten take 1%. Remarks on this clone: Its cognate antigen is unknown.

The material sequenced was PBMCs. The TCR sequence derives from a man aged 40-49 years in good health and CMV-seronegative.

CDR3 coding DNA: TGTGCCAGCAGTTTTGATTGGGTTAGAGGCACTGAAGCTTTCTTT. Its protein product is CASSFDWVRGTEAFF. The chain uses TRBV27 and TRBJ1-1, with D unclear. Between the trimmed V and J ends, which lost 3 bases and 4 bases, there was a span of 15 bases. The CDR3 consists of 15 residues. Germline V lookup: CDR1 MNHEY, CDR2 SMNVEV (reference sequence).